A single sample is the source of the 10 T cell receptor beta chains below, sequenced in a study of blood T cells in healthy people across ages. Primed by a sample-barcoded 5' primer and a J-beta primer mix, a second PCR proceeded for roughly 6 to 12 cycles. TCRdb re-derived calls from the 5' RACE reads in MiXCR, one entry per CDR3 protein. This table holds around 790,000 distinct CDR3 sequences, around 42% found once. The sample comprised blood. The receptors stem from a man aged 55 to 70 in good health.

This clonotype appeared a few times. The chain links TRBV25-1 to TRBJ1-2; no clear D gene. The V gene's germline CDR1 is MGHDK and CDR2 SYGVNS. V gave up 3 bases and J gave up 6 bases, with 11 bases separating them. This CDR3 spans 13 amino acids. CDR3 loop: CASSEGIVDGYTF. In nucleotides, the CDR3 is TGTGCCAGCAGTGAGGGGATTGTCGATGGCTACACCTTC.

Many counts were recorded for this clonotype. This sequence joins TRBV7-6 and TRBJ2-7, with 11 positions matching TRBD2. The germline V gene encodes CDR1 SGHVS and CDR2 FNYEAQ. The V gene end was trimmed by 5 bases and the J gene end by 3 bases; junction bases not matched to a gene: 3. The CDR3 contains 14 residues. In nucleotides, the CDR3 is TGTGCCAGCAGCCCCGGGACTAGCGGCTACGAGCAGTACTTC. Its translation: CASSPGTSGYEQYF.

With regard to this clonotype: A much larger clone lies a single base off, so this may be a read error. The rearrangement joins TRBV5-1 to TRBJ2-7; 10 bases agree with TRBD2. The CDR3 runs 16 residues. From germline, CDR1 is SGHRS and CDR2 YFSETQ. Unmatched junction bases numbered 11, after V lost 4 bases and J lost 4 bases. CDR3 in amino acids: CASSLQPRTSGYEQYF. In nucleotides, the CDR3 is TGCGCCAGCAGCCTGCAACCCAGGACTAGCGGTTACGAGCAGTACTTC. Supplemented by reference TRBV5-1 and TRBJ2-7, the full variable domain reads KAGVTQTPRYLIKTRGQQVTLSCSPISGHRSVSWYQQTPGQGLQFLFEYFSETQRNKGNFPGRFSGRQFSNSRSEMNVSTLELGDSALYLCASSLQPRTSGYEQYFGPGTRLTVT.

This clonotype came up once. V gene TRBV5-4 combines with J gene TRBJ1-6; weak D call: TRBD1 (6 bases). The germline CDR1 and CDR2 sequences are SGHNT and YYREEE (reference sequence). The CDR3 has 15 amino acids. V gave up 4 bases and J gave up 7 bases, with 15 bases separating them. Here the CDR3 reads CASSPTTGFNSPLHF. The DNA for the CDR3 is TGTGCCAGCAGCCCAACAACAGGGTTCAATTCACCCCTCCACTTT.

The chain recombines TRBV3-1 with TRBJ2-3; D remains unclear. In germline, CDR1 is LGHDT, CDR2 YNNKEL (reference sequence). This CDR3 is 14 amino acids long. The germline V and J ends were trimmed by 1 base and 4 bases, with 9 bases remaining between them. The CDR3 DNA reads as TGTGCCAGCAGCCAAGTCCGTACTCCAGATACGCAGTATTTT. Residues: CASSQVRTPDTQYF.

CDR3 in amino acids: CASSLRSLAGVDQYF. In DNA, the CDR3 is TGCGCCAGCAGCCTGAGGAGCCTAGCGGGGGTGGACCAGTATTTT. The chain couples TRBV5-1 to TRBJ2-3; 10 nucleotides match TRBD2. V trimming: 4 bases; J trimming: 12 bases; junction bases outside the gene matches: 14. Looked up from germline, CDR1 is SGHRS and CDR2 is YFSETQ. The CDR3 covers 15 residues.

In regard to this clonotype: A single base separates this from a much larger clone, so it may be a read error. The rearrangement uses TRBV20-1 and TRBJ2-5; 8 bases fit TRBD2. The CDR3 covers 16 residues. Trimming cost V 5 bases and J 7 bases; bases outside gene matches: 18. The germline CDR1 and CDR2 sequences are DFQATT and SNEGSKA (reference sequence). CDR3 in DNA: TGCAGTGCTCATCCCGGGGGGGTGCTCTCAAGAGGGACCCAGTACTTC. This translates into CSAHPGGVLSRGTQYF.

The chain is built from TRBV20-1 and TRBJ2-5, with 12 bases identical to TRBD2. J was trimmed by 5 bases and V by 3 bases; bases with no gene match: 10. The V gene's germline CDR1 is DFQATT and CDR2 SNEGSKA (reference sequence). The CDR3 length is 16 residues. CDR3 coding DNA: TGCAGTGCTAGGATTGCTAGCGGGGGGGTTGGGGAGACCCAGTACTTC. As protein: CSARIASGGVGETQYF.

The chain is built from TRBV5-1 and TRBJ2-5; TRBD1 matches 7 bases. This CDR3 spans 16 amino acids. The J segment lost 2 bases and the V segment lost 0 bases, leaving 7 bases of the junction unmatched. Germline CDR1 SGHRS, CDR2 YFSETQ. This chain's CDR3 is CASSLAGLGQQETQYF. CDR3 DNA sequence: TGCGCCAGCAGCTTGGCGGGCCTGGGACAGCAAGAGACCCAGTACTTC.

This clonotype came up a few times. V gene TRBV20-1 combines with J gene TRBJ2-3; 9 bases line up with TRBD2. CDR1 and CDR2 from the germline V gene are DFQATT and SNEGSKA (reference sequence). The CDR3 covers 17 residues. The trim removed 1 base at V and 0 bases at J, leaving 8 bases unmatched. CDR3 nucleotides: TGCAGTGCTAGAGTTCTAGCGGGGACCTTTAGCACAGATACGCAGTATTTT. Amino acids: CSARVLAGTFSTDTQYF.